Shown below are 19 T cell receptor beta chains from a single sample sequenced in a study of T cells in Graves' hyperthyroidism and ophthalmopathy. Amplification targeted TCR beta CDR3 regions from RNA transcripts. The HTBI primer set served for first-round RT-PCR of the TCR CDR3. TCRdb reprocessed the multiplex PCR reads with MiXCR, giving one entry per CDR3 protein. The sample shows just over 550,000 distinct CDR3 sequences, more than 45% of them seen only once. The source material was peripheral blood or thyroid tissue (not recorded which). The receptors were gathered from a young woman with Graves' hyperthyroidism.

V is TRBV5-1 and J is TRBJ1-2; possible D gene TRBD1, 5 bases. The CDR3 length is 14 residues. Trimming took off 4 bases at V and 8 bases at J, with 18 bases between the two ends. Germline V lookup: CDR1 SGHRS, CDR2 YFSETQ. DNA for the CDR3: TGCGCCAGCAGCCAAGTCGGGACGAGGGGAGGCTACACCTTC. Translation: CASSQVGTRGGYTF.

This clonotype was observed many times. The chain is built from TRBV12-3 or TRBV12-4 and TRBJ1-2, with 9 nucleotides matching TRBD1. The CDR3 has 16 residues. With 5 bases clipped from V and 1 base from J, the junction kept 8 bases outside the gene matches. The CDR3 nucleotides read TGTGCCAGCAGTGACAGGGGGAGACCCTTTAACTATGGCTACACCTTC. Translated, it gives CASSDRGRPFNYGYTF.

This clonotype has at least ten counts. The chain combines TRBV29-1 with TRBJ2-2; tentative D call: TRBD1 (5 bases). The germline CDR1 and CDR2 sequences are SQVTM and ANQGSEA. The CDR3 length is 13 residues. Deletions cut 0 bases from V and 6 bases from J, with 8 bases between. In DNA, the CDR3 is TGCAGCGTTGAAGAAGGGGCTGCCGGGGAGCTGTTTTTT. Its protein is CSVEEGAAGELFF.

This clonotype was counted a few times. This sequence joins TRBV25-1 and TRBJ1-1, with 7 bases that match TRBD1. The CDR3 sequence is 16 residues long. Looked up from germline, CDR1 is MGHDK and CDR2 is SYGVNS. V lost 8 bases to trimming and J lost 0 bases; unmatched junction nucleotides: 12. The CDR3 here is CASSPGQPRLNTEAFF. The CDR3 bases are TGTGCCAGCTCACCGGGACAGCCGAGACTGAACACTGAAGCTTTCTTT.

This clonotype was recorded a few times. The rearrangement uses TRBV10-3 and TRBJ1-1, with D uncertain. Germline CDR1 is ENHRY and CDR2 is SYGVKD. Trimming left V 10 bases short and J 2 bases short, with 14 bases between. The CDR3 has 13 residues. Here the CDR3 reads CASAMRGNTEAFF. As DNA, the CDR3 is TGTGCCAGCGCGATGAGAGGTAACACTGAAGCTTTCTTT.

V is TRBV7-1 and J is TRBJ1-1; no firm D call. TRBV7-1 is an ORF for which the function is uncertain. V was cut by 3 bases and J by 2 bases, with 7 bases left in between. The CDR3 covers 13 residues. The DNA of the CDR3 is TGTGCCAGCAGCTCGGTCGGCAACACTGAAGCTTTCTTT. Encoded protein: CASSSVGNTEAFF.

The chain joins TRBV7-3 to TRBJ2-2; weak D call: TRBD1 (7 bases). This CDR3 is 15 amino acids long. V was pared by 4 bases and J by 2 bases, with 11 bases between. Per germline, CDR1 SGHTA and CDR2 FQGTGA. CDR3 coding DNA: TGTGCCAGCAGCTCTGGAGGGGGCAACACCGGGGAGCTGTTTTTT. Protein product: CASSSGGGNTGELFF.

The V and J genes are TRBV3-1 and TRBJ1-1; D unclear. The CDR3 extends over 13 amino acids. Germline assignment: CDR1 LGHDT and CDR2 YNNKEL (reference sequence). Trimming removed 3 bases at V and 7 bases at J, with 12 bases between. CDR3 loop: CASSHPAAVEAFF. In DNA, the CDR3 is TGTGCCAGCAGCCACCCGGCGGCCGTTGAAGCTTTCTTT.

In its sample, this clonotype was seen many times. CDR3 nucleotide sequence: TGTGCCAGCAGTAAGGGGACAGGCCTGGAGACCCAGTACTTC. Translated, it gives CASSKGTGLETQYF. This sequence joins TRBV2 and TRBJ2-5; 8 bases map to TRBD1. The CDR3 loop spans 14 amino acids. Germline-derived CDR1 and CDR2 are SNHLY and FYNNEI. V lost 5 bases, J lost 5 bases, and 7 bases stayed unmatched.

The chain recombines TRBV10-3 with TRBJ2-6, with D possibly TRBD1 on 6 matching bases. Germline V lookup: CDR1 ENHRY, CDR2 SYGVKD. The CDR3 extends over 18 amino acids. V was shortened by 2 bases and J by 0 bases, with 14 bases between the two germline ends. CDR3 loop: CAISEGQSFISGANVLTF. CDR3 nucleotides: TGTGCCATCAGTGAGGGACAGAGCTTTATCTCTGGGGCCAACGTCCTGACTTTC.

On this clonotype: A much larger clone is a single base away; this may be a read error. CDR3 amino acids: CSATTGGHETQYF. DNA for the CDR3: TGCAGCGCCACGACAGGCGGTCATGAGACCCAGTACTTC. This rearrangement joins TRBV29-1 to TRBJ2-5; D may be TRBD1 (6 bases). The CDR3 sequence is 13 residues long. Per germline, CDR1 SQVTM and CDR2 ANQGSEA. The V and J ends lost 7 bases and 5 bases respectively, with 17 bases between them.

In this sample, this clonotype turned up a few times. The chain uses TRBV24-1 and TRBJ2-2, with D possibly matching TRBD2 (5 bases). Germline assignment: CDR1 KGHDR and CDR2 SFDVKD. Trimming removed 3 bases at V and 3 bases at J, with 13 bases between. The CDR3 has 16 amino acids. Here the CDR3 DNA reads TGTGCCACCAGTGATAACACGGGGTTCGACACCGGGGAGCTGTTTTTT. Translated, it gives CATSDNTGFDTGELFF.

V usage is TRBV7-9 and J usage is TRBJ2-7; D remains ambiguous. Germline-derived CDR1 and CDR2 are SEHNR and FQNEAQ (reference sequence). CDR3 size: 15 residues. V lost 5 bases and J lost 0, with 14 bases in between. DNA of the CDR3: TGTGCCAGCAGCAACCCCTTAACTGACTCCTACGAGCAGTACTTC. Encoded protein: CASSNPLTDSYEQYF.

Ten or more counts support this clonotype. CDR3 DNA: TGTGCCAGCAGCTTTAGTGGGACCGACTACGAGCAGTACTTC. Amino acid sequence: CASSFSGTDYEQYF. The chain has TRBV7-6 and TRBJ2-7; D tentatively reads TRBD1 or TRBD2 (5 bases each). The V gene's germline CDR1 is SGHVS and CDR2 FNYEAQ. Trimming stripped 3 bases from V and 3 bases from J, with 12 bases between. This CDR3 is 14 amino acids long.

The sample holds many counts of this clonotype. CDR3 sequence reads: CASSPTGQSYEQYF. DNA of the CDR3: TGTGCCAGCAGTCCGACGGGACAGTCCTACGAGCAGTACTTC. V is TRBV7-6 and J is TRBJ2-7, with TRBD1 matching over 7 bases. Per the germline V gene, CDR1 is SGHVS and CDR2 is FNYEAQ. The length of the CDR3 is 14 residues. The V gene end was trimmed by 6 bases and the J gene end by 1 base; junction bases not matched to a gene: 6.

This clonotype was seen a handful of times. The genes are TRBV2 and TRBJ1-5, with no clear D. Germline CDR1 reads SNHLY; CDR2 reads FYNNEI. This CDR3 has 14 residues. Trimming cost V 5 bases and J 3 bases, with 11 bases left between them. CDR3 protein: CASSRAAVNQPQHF. The CDR3 DNA reads TGTGCCAGCAGTAGGGCTGCTGTCAATCAGCCCCAGCATTTT.

This chain uses TRBV2 with TRBJ1-5, with no clear D. CDR1 and CDR2 from the germline V gene are SNHLY and FYNNEI. Trimming took 8 bases from V and 4 from J, leaving 12 bases between them. This CDR3 comprises 13 residues. The CDR3 here is CASLQVLNQPQHF. Here the CDR3 DNA reads TGTGCCAGCCTCCAAGTTCTAAATCAGCCCCAGCATTTT.

This clonotype occurred a few times. The chain carries TRBV7-9 and TRBJ2-5; 8 positions match TRBD2. This CDR3 has 17 amino acids. The V and J ends lost 5 bases and 2 bases, in that order; junction bases with no gene match: 13. The germline V gene has CDR1 SEHNR and CDR2 FQNEAQ (reference sequence). CDR3 sequence: CASSTWVPAGEQETQYF. The CDR3 nucleotides read TGTGCCAGCAGCACATGGGTTCCAGCGGGGGAACAAGAGACCCAGTACTTC.

This clonotype was observed a handful of times. The rearrangement links TRBV6-1 to TRBJ1-1, with D perhaps matching TRBD1 (5 bases). There are 15 residues in the CDR3. V lost 5 bases and J 1 base, leaving 14 bases between the germline ends. Germline CDR1 MNHNS, CDR2 SASEGT. The CDR3 DNA reads as TGTGCCAGCAGTCCAGGGACGGGTGGGAACACTGAAGCTTTCTTT. It is translated as CASSPGTGGNTEAFF.